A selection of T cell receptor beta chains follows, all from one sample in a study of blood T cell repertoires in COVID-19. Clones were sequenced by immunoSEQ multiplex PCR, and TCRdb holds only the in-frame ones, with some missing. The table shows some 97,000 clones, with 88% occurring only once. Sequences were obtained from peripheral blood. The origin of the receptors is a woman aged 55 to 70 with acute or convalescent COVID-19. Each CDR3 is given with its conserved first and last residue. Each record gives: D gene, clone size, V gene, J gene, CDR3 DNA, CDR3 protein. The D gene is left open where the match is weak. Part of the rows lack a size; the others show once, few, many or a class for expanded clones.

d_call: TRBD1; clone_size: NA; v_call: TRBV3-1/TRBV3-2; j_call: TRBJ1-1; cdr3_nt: TGTGCCAGCAGCCGAGCAGGGGGAAACACTGAAGCTTTCTTT; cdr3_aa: CASSRAGGNTEAFF
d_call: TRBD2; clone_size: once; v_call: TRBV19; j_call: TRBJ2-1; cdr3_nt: TGTGCCAGTAGTGGTGCTAGCGGACACTCCTACAATGAGCAGTTCTTC; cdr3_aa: CASSGASGHSYNEQFF
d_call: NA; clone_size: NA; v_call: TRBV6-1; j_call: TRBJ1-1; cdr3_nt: TGTGCCAGCAGTGAAGCGTTGCTGGAGCACATGAACACTGAAGCTTTCTTT; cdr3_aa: CASSEALLEHMNTEAFF
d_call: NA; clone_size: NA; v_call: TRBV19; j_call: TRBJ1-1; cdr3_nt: TGTGCCAGTAGTATTCCTTCCCTCACTGAAGCTTTCTTT; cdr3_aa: CASSIPSLTEAFF
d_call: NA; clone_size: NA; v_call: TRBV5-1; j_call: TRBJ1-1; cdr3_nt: TGCGCCAGCAGCTTGTTGGGCCGGAACACTGAAGCTTTCTTT; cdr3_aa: CASSLLGRNTEAFF
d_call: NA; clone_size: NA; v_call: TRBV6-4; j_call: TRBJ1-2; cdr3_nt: TGTGCCAGCAGTCAGGAAGGAAATAACTATGGCTACACCTTC; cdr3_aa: CASSQEGNNYGYTF
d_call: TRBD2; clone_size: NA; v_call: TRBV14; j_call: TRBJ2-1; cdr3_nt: TGTGCCAGCAGCGAGGGACTATCCGTGGATGAGCAGTTCTTC; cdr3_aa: CASSEGLSVDEQFF
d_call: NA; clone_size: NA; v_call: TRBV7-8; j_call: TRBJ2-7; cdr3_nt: TGTGCCAGCAGCTTAACGAGCGGAACCTACGAGCAGTACTTC; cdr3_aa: CASSLTSGTYEQYF
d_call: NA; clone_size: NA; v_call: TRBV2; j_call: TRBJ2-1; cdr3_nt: TGTGCCAGCAGTGACGCCTACAATGAGCAGTTCTTC; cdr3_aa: CASSDAYNEQFF
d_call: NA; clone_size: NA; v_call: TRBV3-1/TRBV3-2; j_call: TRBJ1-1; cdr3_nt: TGTGCCAGCAGCGGAACAGGGTTGGTCGCTTTCTTT; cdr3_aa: CASSGTGLVAFF
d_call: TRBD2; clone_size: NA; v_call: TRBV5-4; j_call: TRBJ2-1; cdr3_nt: TGTGCCAGCAGCTCCCGGGGCGGACTAGCGGGAGGGGAGTTCTTC; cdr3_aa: CASSSRGGLAGGEFF
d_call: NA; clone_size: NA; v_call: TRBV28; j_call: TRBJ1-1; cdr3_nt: TGTGCCAGCAGTTCCCCCTCTGGGGCAGGGATGAACACTGAAGCTTTCTTT; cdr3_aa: CASSSPSGAGMNTEAFF
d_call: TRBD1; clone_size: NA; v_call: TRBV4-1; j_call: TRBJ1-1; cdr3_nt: TGCGCCAGCAGCCTACAGGGGGCTGACACTGAAGCTTTCTTT; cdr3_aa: CASSLQGADTEAFF
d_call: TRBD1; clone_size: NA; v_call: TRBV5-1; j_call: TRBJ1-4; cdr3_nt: TGCGCCAGCAACCCCGGGACAGGGGGAGAAAAACTGTTTTTT; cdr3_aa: CASNPGTGGEKLFF
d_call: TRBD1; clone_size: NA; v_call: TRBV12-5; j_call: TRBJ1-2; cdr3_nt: TGTGCTAGTGGTCCCTTTGGGACAGGGGGCCGTGGCTACACCTTC; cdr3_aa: CASGPFGTGGRGYTF
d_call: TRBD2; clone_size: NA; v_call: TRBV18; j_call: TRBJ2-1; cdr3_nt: TGTGCCAGCTCACCATCTTCACTAGCGGACAATGAGCAGTTCTTC; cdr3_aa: CASSPSSLADNEQFF
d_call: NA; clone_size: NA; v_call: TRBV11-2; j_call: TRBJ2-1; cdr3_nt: TGTGCCAGCAGCTTAGCAAAAGGGGGCAATGAGCAGTTCTTC; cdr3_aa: CASSLAKGGNEQFF
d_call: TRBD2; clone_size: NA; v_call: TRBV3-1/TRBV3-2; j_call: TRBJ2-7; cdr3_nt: TGTGCCAGCAGCCAAGGGCTAGCGGTATACGAGCAGTACTTC; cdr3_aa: CASSQGLAVYEQYF
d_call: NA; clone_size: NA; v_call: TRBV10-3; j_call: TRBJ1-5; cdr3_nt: TGTGCCATCAGTGAGGCCTACGATCAGCCCCAGCATTTT; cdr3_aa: CAISEAYDQPQHF
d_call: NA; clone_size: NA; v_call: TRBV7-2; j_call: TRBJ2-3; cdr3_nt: TGTGCCAGCAGCCCTCTAGCGCTTAGCACAGATACGCAGTATTTT; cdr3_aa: CASSPLALSTDTQYF
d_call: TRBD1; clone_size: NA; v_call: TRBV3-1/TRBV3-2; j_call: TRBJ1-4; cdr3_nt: TGTGCCAGCACCAATGGACAGGCTTCGGGAAAACTGTTTTTT; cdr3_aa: CASTNGQASGKLFF
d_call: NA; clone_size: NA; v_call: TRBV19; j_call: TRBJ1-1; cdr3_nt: TGTGCCAGTAGTATCGGACAGCCAGCTTTCTTT; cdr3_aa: CASSIGQPAFF
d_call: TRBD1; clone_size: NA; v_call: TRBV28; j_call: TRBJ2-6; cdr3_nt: TGTGCCAGCAGTTCAAAATACCCCGGGACAGGGGATACAGTAAGCTCTGGGGCCAACGTCCTGACTTTC; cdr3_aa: CASSSKYPGTGDTVSSGANVLTF
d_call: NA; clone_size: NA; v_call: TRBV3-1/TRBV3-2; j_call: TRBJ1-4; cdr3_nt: TGTACCAGCAGCCAAGATGGGGCAGGGACTTGGGGTGAAAAACTGTTTTTT; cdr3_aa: CTSSQDGAGTWGEKLFF
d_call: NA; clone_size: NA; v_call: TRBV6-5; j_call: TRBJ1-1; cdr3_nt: TGTGCCAGCAGTTACTCACAGGGTGTCAACACTGAAGCTTTCTTT; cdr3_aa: CASSYSQGVNTEAFF
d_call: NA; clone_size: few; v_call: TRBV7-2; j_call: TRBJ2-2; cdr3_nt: TGTGCCAGCAGCTCCATGAGCGGAATCACCGGGGAGCTGTTTTTT; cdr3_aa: CASSSMSGITGELFF
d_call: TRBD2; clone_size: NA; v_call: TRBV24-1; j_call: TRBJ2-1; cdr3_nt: TGTGCCACCAGTCCGGGACTAGCGGGAGGGGGTGAGCAGTTCTTC; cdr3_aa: CATSPGLAGGGEQFF
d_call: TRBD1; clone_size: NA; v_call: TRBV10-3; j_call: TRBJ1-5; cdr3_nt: TGTGCCATCAGGGGACAGGGGCCTGATCAGCCCCAGCATTTT; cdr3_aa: CAIRGQGPDQPQHF
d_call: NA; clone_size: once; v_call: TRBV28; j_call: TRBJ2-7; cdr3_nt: TGTGCCAGCAGTTTCCCCCTCACAGTTTACGAGCAGTACTTC; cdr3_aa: CASSFPLTVYEQYF
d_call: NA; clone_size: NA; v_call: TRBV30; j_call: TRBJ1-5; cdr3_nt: TGTGCCTGGAGAGGGCAGGACTGGCAGCCCCAGCATTTT; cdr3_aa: CAWRGQDWQPQHF
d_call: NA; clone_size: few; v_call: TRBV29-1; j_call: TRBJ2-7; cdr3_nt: TGCAGCGTTGGTAGCGCCTACGAGCAGTACTTC; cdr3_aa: CSVGSAYEQYF
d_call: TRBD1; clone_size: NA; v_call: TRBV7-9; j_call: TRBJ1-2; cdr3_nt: TGTGCCAGCAGCTCCTTCCTGGACAGGGCCAACTATGGCTACACCTTC; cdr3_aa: CASSSFLDRANYGYTF
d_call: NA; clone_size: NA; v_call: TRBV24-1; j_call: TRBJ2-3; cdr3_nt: TGTGCCACCAGTGGGGCGACAGCTAGCACAGATACGCAGTATTTT; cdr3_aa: CATSGATASTDTQYF
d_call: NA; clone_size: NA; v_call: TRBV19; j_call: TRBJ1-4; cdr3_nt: TGTGCCAGTAGTGGGGCCGGGGGTGAAAAACTGTTTTTT; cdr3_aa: CASSGAGGEKLFF
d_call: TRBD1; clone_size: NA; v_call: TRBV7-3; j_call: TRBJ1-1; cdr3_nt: TGTGCCAGCAGCCCCGCAGGGGGGATGAACACTGAAGCTTTCTTT; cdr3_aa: CASSPAGGMNTEAFF
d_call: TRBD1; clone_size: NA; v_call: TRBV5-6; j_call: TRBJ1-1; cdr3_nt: TGTGCCAGCAGCACCCGACAGGGGAAGAACACTGAAGCTTTCTTT; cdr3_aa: CASSTRQGKNTEAFF
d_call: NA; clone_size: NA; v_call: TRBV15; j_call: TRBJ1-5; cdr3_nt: TGTGCCACCAGCAGAGATACGAGTGAGCCCCAGCATTTT; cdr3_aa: CATSRDTSEPQHF
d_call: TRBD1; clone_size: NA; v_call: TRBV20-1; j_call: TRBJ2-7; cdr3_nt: TGCAGTGCTATGAACAGGGGATGGGAGTACTTC; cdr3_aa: CSAMNRGWEYF
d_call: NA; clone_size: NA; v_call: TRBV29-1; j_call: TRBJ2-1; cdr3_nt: TGCAGCGTATCCCTCAGGGACACCTACAATGAGCAGTTCTTC; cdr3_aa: CSVSLRDTYNEQFF
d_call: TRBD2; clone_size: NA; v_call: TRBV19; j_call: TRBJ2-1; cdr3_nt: TGTGCCAGTGGGAACCGACTAGCGGGAGCGCGTATTGAGCAGTTCTTC; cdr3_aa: CASGNRLAGARIEQFF
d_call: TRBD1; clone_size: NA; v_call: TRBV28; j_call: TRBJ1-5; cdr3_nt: TGTGCCAGCAGCTCGAGCACCCTCGCAGGGGGCATGGATCAGCCCCAGCATTTT; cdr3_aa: CASSSSTLAGGMDQPQHF
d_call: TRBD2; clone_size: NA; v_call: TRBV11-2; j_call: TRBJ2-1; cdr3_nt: TGTGCCAGCAGCTCCGGGACTAGCCCCGACTCCTACAATGAGCAGTTCTTC; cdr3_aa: CASSSGTSPDSYNEQFF
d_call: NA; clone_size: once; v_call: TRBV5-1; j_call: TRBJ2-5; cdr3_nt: TGCGCCAGCAGCTTGGAATGGCCCGGGGAGACCCAGTACTTC; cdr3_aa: CASSLEWPGETQYF
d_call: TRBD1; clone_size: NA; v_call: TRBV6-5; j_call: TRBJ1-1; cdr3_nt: TGTGCCATCAGGGGGCGCGCGGACACTGAAGCTTTCTTT; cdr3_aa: CAIRGRADTEAFF
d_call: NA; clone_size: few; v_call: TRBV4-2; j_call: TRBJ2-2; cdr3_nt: TGTGCCAGCAGCCAAGAAAGGGGCCTAGCGTTCGGGGAGCTGTTTTTT; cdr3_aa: CASSQERGLAFGELFF
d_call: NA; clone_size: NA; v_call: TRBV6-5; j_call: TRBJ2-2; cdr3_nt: TGTGCCAGCCTATTTACAGGGCAGAACACCGGGGAGCTGTTTTTT; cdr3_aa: CASLFTGQNTGELFF
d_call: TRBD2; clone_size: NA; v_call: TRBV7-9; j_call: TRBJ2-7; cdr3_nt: TGTGCCAGCAGCTTAGGGGCCCTAGCGGGAGGGCCGGACGAGCAGTACTTC; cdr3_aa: CASSLGALAGGPDEQYF